This T cell receptor (beta chain) was identified during a study of regulatory T cells in long-lasting Graves disease. Regarding the study as a whole: TCR diversity was lower in persistent Graves' patients than in newly diagnosed ones.

Libraries of TCR beta came from iRepertoire HTBI primers plus Arm-PCR of CDR3 regions. Using its own MiXCR run on the multiplex PCR reads, TCRdb lists one record per CDR3 protein. Of 450,000 to 600,000 distinct CDR3 sequences in the sample, under 20% were seen once. This CDR3 contains 14 residues. V lost 5 bases to trimming and J lost 4 bases; unmatched junction nucleotides: 9. Germline V gene sequence: CDR1 DFQATT, CDR2 SNEGSKA (reference sequence). This clonotype was seen at least ten times. The target antigen is unknown. Time point noted: newly diagnosed GD, antithyroid drugs for less than 3 months. Scientists built the TCR library using RNA that was extracted from PBMCs. This sample also appeared in a second study, on T cells in Graves' hyperthyroidism and ophthalmopathy.

This sequence originates from a man aged 40-49 years with Graves disease. Sequencing was performed on peripheral blood mononuclear cells (PBMCs), taken at new diagnosis, from a patient treated with antithyroid drugs. V and J are TRBV20-1 and TRBJ2-7, with 9 nucleotides matching TRBD2. The CDR3 nucleotides read TGCAGTGCTTACTCCGGGACTAGCCGTTACGAGCAGTACTTC. Protein product: CSAYSGTSRYEQYF.